This T cell receptor beta chain was captured in a study of a mutant IDH1 vaccine in newly diagnosed glioma. Study details: In weeks 1, 3, 5, 7, 11, 15, 19 and 23, patients were immunized, eight times in all. Radiotherapy alone preceded vaccination by 4-6 weeks; alternatively, vaccination started with temozolomide cycles. It was radiotherapy, temozolomide, or both that patients received previously, with most receiving both.

Stated time point: week 5, during vaccination. One vaccine dose held 300 ug of mutant IDH1 20-mer peptide and came with topical imiquimod. This table comes from immunoSEQ multiplex PCR, and its TCRdb copy is limited to in-frame clones, with some not included. Here the sample spans roughly 28,000 clones, more than 80% being singletons. Germline V gives CDR1 SQVTM, CDR2 ANQGSEA. Deletions cut 7 bases from V and 0 bases from J, with 6 bases between. This CDR3 spans 12 amino acids. About this clone itself: Its specificity is unknown.

This TCR came from a man aged 18 to 35 with glioma. This material consisted of PBMCs, taken from a glioma patient whose treatment included an IDH1 peptide vaccine. V usage is TRBV29-1 and J usage is TRBJ2-2; either TRBD1 or TRBD2 may fit D (5 bases each). The CDR3 bases are TGCAGCGGAGGGGCGAACACCGGGGAGCTGTTTTTT. Translated, it gives CSGGANTGELFF.